This TCR beta chain originates from a study of cytomegalovirus exposure and HLA in healthy donors. In regard to this clone: Its antigen is as yet unknown.

General study findings and limits: More clonal expansion characterized HLA-associated TCR beta chains than equally common others in a later analysis. The study flagged roughly 160 TCR beta chains as cytomegalovirus-associated. High sensitivity and specificity were reportedly achieved when the classifier diagnosed cytomegalovirus status.

PCR used 60 Vbeta primers and 13 Jbeta primers. The protocol was immunoSEQ multiplex PCR, while the TCRdb copy is restricted to in-frame clones and leaves out a portion. Of 100,000 to 120,000 clones in the sample, over 60% were seen once. From germline, CDR1 is LGHNT and CDR2 FRNRAP. The CDR3 extends over 14 amino acids. V was cut by 2 bases and J by 0 bases, with 6 bases left in between. This receptor was identified in a woman in her 30s in good health and CMV-seronegative. Sequenced input: PBMCs. This chain links TRBV12-5 with TRBJ2-3; possible D gene TRBD1, 5 bases. DNA of the CDR3: TGTGCTAGTGGTTTGTCAGGGAGCACAGATACGCAGTATTTT. Encoded protein: CASGLSGSTDTQYF.